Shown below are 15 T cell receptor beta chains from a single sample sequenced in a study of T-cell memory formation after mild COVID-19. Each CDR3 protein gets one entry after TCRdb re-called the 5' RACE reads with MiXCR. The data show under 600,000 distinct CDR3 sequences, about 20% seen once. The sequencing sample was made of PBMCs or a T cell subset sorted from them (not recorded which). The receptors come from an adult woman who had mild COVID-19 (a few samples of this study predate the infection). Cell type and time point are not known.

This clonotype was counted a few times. CDR3 sequence reads: CASSATLGTLAHGYTF. The CDR3 DNA reads TGCGCCAGCAGTGCTACTCTCGGGACCCTCGCACATGGCTACACCTTC. This chain joins TRBV5-1 and TRBJ1-2; D may be TRBD1 (5 bases). The germline V gene encodes CDR1 SGHRS and CDR2 YFSETQ. The CDR3 has 16 residues. Trimming cost V 5 bases and J 6 bases, with 23 bases left between them.

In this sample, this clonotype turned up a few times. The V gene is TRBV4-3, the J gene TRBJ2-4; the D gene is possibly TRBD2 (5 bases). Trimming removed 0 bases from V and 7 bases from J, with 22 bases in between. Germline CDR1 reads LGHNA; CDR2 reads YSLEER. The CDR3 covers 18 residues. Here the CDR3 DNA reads TGCGCCAGCAGCCAAGATTTCGGACTCCTATTAAGGGCTAACATTCAGTACTTC. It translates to CASSQDFGLLLRANIQYF.

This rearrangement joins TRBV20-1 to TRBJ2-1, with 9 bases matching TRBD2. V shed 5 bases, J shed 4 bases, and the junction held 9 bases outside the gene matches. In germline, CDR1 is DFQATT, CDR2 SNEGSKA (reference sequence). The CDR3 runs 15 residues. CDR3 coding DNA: TGCAGTGCTTTACCGGGTAGCGGGGGATACAATGAGCAGTTCTTC. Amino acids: CSALPGSGGYNEQFF.

CDR3 loop: CASSLVGLAASFNEQFF. The DNA of the CDR3 is TGTGCCAGCAGTTTAGTCGGCTTGGCGGCGAGTTTCAATGAGCAGTTCTTC. V gene TRBV12-3 or TRBV12-4 combines with J gene TRBJ2-1, with D hard to call. CDR3 size: 17 residues. Deletions cut 1 base from V and 6 bases from J, with 19 bases between.

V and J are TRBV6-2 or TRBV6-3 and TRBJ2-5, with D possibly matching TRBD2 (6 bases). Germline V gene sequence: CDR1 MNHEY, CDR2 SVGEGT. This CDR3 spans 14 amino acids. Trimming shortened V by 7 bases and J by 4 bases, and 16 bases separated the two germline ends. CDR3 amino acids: CASNPGLPGETQYF. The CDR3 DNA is TGTGCCAGCAACCCGGGACTCCCCGGAGAGACCCAGTACTTC.

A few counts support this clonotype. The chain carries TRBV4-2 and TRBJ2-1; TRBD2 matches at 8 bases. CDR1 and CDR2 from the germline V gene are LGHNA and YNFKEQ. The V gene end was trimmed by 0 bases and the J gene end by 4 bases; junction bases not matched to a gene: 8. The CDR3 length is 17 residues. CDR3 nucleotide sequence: TGTGCCAGCAGCCAAGACTTCCGGCTAGCGGGTTACAATGAGCAGTTCTTC. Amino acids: CASSQDFRLAGYNEQFF.

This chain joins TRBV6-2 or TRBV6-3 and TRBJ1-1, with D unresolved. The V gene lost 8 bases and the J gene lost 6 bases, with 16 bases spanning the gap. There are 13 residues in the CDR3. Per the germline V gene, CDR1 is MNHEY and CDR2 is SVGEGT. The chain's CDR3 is CASARVQDPEAFF. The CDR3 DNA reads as TGTGCCAGCGCAAGGGTCCAGGACCCTGAAGCTTTCTTT.

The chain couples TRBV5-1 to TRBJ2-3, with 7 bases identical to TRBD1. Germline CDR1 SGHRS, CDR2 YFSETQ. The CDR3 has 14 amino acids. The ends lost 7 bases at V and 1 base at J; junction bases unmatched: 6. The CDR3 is CASGPGTGTDTQYF. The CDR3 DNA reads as TGCGCCAGCGGACCCGGGACAGGCACAGATACGCAGTATTTT.

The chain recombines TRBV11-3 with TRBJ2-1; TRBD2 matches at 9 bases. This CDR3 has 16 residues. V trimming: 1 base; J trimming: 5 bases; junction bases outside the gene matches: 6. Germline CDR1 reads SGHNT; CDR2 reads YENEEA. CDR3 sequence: CASSLVSSGSHNEQFF. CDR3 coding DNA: TGTGCCAGCAGCTTAGTAAGTAGCGGGAGCCACAATGAGCAGTTCTTC.

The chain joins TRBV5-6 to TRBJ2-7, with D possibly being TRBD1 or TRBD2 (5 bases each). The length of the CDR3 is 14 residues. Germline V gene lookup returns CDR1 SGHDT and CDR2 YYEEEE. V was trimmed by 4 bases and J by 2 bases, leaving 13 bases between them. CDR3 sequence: CASSAWGPPYEQYF. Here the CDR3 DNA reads TGTGCCAGCAGCGCCTGGGGACCGCCCTACGAGCAGTACTTC.

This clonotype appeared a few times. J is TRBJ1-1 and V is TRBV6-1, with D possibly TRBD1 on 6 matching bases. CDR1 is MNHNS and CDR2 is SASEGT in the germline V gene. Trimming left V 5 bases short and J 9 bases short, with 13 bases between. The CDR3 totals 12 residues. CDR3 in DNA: TGTGCCAGCAGTCCCCGGACAGAAAAAGCTTTCTTT. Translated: CASSPRTEKAFF.

The CDR3 DNA is TGTGCCAGCGGACAGGGGACTAACACCGGGGAGCTGTTTTTT. As protein: CASGQGTNTGELFF. The V gene is TRBV7-6, the J gene TRBJ2-2, with 9 bases lining up with TRBD1. Germline loops: CDR1 SGHVS, CDR2 FNYEAQ. The J segment lost 2 bases and the V segment lost 8 bases, leaving 3 bases of the junction unmatched. This CDR3 is built from 14 residues. The full variable domain, its missing parts supplied by reference TRBV7-6 and TRBJ2-2, is GAGVSQSPRYKVTKRGQDVALRCDPISGHVSLYWYRQALGQGPEFLTYFNYEAQQDKSGLPNDRFSAERPEGSISTLTIQRTEQRDSAMYRCASGQGTNTGELFFGEGSRLTVL.

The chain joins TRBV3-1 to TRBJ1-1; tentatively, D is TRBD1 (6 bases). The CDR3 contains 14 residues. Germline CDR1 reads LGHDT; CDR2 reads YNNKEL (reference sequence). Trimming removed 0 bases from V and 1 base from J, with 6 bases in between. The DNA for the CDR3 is TGTGCCAGCAGCCAAGAGGACAGGAACACTGAAGCTTTCTTT. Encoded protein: CASSQEDRNTEAFF.

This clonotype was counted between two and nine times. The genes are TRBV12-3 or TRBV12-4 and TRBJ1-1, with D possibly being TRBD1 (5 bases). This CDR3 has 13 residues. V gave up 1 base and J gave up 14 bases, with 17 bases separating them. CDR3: CASSLGLSGADFF. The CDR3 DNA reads TGTGCCAGCAGTTTAGGATTAAGTGGGGCGGACTTCTTT.

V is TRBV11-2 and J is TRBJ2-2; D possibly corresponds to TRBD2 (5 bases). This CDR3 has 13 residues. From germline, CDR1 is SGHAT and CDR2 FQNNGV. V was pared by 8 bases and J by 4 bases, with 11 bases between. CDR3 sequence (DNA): TGTGCCAGCCGGGTCGAGGGCACCGGGGAGCTGTTTTTT. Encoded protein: CASRVEGTGELFF.